This T cell receptor (beta chain) came from a study of control samples from healthy donors and cancer patients. The data were produced by immunoSEQ multiplex PCR, yet TCRdb's version contains in-frame clones alone and is incomplete. The sample holds around 150,000 clones, 85% to 90% seen once. Trimming removed 1 base at V and 4 bases at J, with 13 bases between. The germline gives CDR1 SGHNT, CDR2 YENEEA. CDR3 size: 15 residues. The rearrangement joins TRBV11-3 to TRBJ1-1; possible D gene TRBD1, 5 bases. Input material: blood. This TCR was recovered from a man between 25 and 39 years old in good health. The CDR3 here is CASSLGGSGSTEAFF. For the CDR3, the DNA is TGTGCCAGCAGCTTAGGGGGTTCAGGGAGCACTGAAGCTTTCTTT.